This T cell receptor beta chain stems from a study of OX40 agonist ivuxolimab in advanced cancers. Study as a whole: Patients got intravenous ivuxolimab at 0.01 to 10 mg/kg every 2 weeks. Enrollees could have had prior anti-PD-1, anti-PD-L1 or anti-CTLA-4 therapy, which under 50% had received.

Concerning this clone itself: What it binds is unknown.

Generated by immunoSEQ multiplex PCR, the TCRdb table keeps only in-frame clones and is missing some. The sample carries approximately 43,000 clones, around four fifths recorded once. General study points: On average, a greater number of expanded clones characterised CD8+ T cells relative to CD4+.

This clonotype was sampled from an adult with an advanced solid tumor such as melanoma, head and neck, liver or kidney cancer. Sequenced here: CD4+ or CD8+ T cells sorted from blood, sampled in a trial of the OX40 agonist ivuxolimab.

The CDR3 loop reads CASSRERVGEQYF. The DNA for the CDR3 is TGCGCCAGCAGCCGGGAGAGGGTCGGAGAGCAGTACTTC. This chain joins TRBV10-1 and TRBJ2-7, with D possibly matching TRBD2 (6 bases). The CDR3 spans 13 residues. Germline CDR1 is WNHNN and CDR2 is SYGVQD (reference sequence). V was trimmed by 6 bases and J by 7 bases, leaving 16 bases between them.